Reported below is one TCR beta chain. The target of this receptor is not known. It has no much larger one-base neighbor in the sample; base qualities were not kept. The germline V gene specifies SGHTA as CDR1 and FQGNSA as CDR2. Between the V and J ends, shortened by 1 base and 6 bases respectively, the junction contains 10 bases. The CDR3 covers 14 residues, taking in both the cysteine and the phenylalanine. CDR3 DNA is the only sequence kept; it has 42 bases, read in frame from the first base. Library construction relied on RT-PCR. The instrument given in TCRdb is NextSeq 550. TCRdb passed the public sequencing reads through fastp at Q25 and MiXCR, retaining productive beta sequences. Rows are combined by CDR3 protein, so each entry shows the most common genes and DNA. This sample comprises around 90,000 distinct CDR3 sequences, 48% of them detected only once. Approximately 60% of the sample is held by the ten biggest clonotypes.

The sample is drawn from a study of patients and donors after allogeneic stem cell transplantation (dated by TCRdb to 2019 to 2021). This clonotype was sampled from a human donor who was either an allogeneic HSCT recipient or a stem cell or donor lymphocyte infusion donor (not recorded which). It is not recorded whose cells these are; they may come from a transplant donor. The V and J genes are TRBV7-2 and TRBJ2-1, with no reliable assignment of the D segment. The specimen was blood, either unsorted or a sorted T cell fraction (not recorded which). The sequenced DNA: TGTGCCAGCAGCTTAGAGGTCGGGCCCAATGAGCAGTTCTTC. This is translated as CASSLEVGPNEQFF.